This section outlines one TCR beta chain sequence together with its context. Antigen specificity is unknown. This sequence may be a read error, since a much larger clone differs from it by one base. Preparation of the TCRbeta library was carried out with unique molecular identifiers. TCRdb reprocessed the PCR reads via MiXCR and lists one record per CDR3 protein. The sample contains about 120,000 distinct CDR3 sequences, around a tenth of which appear only once. This entry comes from a study of T-cell reconstitution after alpha-beta-depleted transplantation in children. This CDR3 is 19 amino acids long. Germline-derived CDR1 and CDR2 are PRHDT and FYEKMQ (reference sequence). Study-wide points: Expanded graft clones, several hundred of them, were reportedly the source of alpha-beta T cells about two months after transplant. Hyperexpanded clones declined; after one year, newly produced T cells mostly supplied diversity. Some patients' high day-60 TCRbeta diversity was attributed to recipient cells surviving conditioning.

The J gene is TRBJ1-6, the V gene TRBV13, with D unresolved. The sequencing here drew on PBMCs, taken before TCRalphabeta/CD19-depleted stem cell transplant. The TCR sequence derives from a boy aged 2-15 years with acute lymphoblastic leukemia, due to receive a stem cell transplant. Here the CDR3 reads CTSIYQVSVTVASGSPLHF. DNA of the CDR3: TGTACCAGCATCTACCAAGTTTCGGTCACCGTCGCTTCCGGTTCACCCCTCCACTTT.